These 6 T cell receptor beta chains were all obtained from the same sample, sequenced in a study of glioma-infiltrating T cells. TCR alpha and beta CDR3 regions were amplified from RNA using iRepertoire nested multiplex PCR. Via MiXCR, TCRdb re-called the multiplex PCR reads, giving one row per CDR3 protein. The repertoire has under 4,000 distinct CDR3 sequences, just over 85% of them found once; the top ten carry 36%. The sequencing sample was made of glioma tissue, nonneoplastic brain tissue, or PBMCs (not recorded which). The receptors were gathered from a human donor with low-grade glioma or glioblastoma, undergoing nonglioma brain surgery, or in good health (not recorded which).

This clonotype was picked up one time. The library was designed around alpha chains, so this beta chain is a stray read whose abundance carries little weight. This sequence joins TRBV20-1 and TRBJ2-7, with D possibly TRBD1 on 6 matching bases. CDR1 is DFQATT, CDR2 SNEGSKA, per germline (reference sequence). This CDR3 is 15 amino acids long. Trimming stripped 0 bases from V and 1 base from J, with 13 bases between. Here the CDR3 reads CSARDPAGVSYEQYF. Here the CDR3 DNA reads TGCAGTGCTAGAGATCCGGCAGGGGTTTCCTACGAGCAGTACTTC.

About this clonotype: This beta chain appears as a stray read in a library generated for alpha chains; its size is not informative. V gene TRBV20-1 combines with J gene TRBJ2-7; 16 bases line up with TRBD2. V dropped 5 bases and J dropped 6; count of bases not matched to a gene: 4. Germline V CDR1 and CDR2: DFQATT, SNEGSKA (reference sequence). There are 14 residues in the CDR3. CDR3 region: CSAGTSGGAGEQYF. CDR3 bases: TGCAGTGCTGGGACTAGCGGGGGGGCAGGCGAGCAGTACTTC.

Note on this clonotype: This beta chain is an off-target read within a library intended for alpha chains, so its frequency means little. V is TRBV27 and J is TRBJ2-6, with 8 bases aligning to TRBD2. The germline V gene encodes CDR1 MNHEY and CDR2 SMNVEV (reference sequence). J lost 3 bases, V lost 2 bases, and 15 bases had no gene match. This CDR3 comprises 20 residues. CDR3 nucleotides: TGTGCCAGCAGTTTAAGGGCAGGCTACTCGCGGGGGGTTGGGGCCAACGTCCTGACTTTC. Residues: CASSLRAGYSRGVGANVLTF.

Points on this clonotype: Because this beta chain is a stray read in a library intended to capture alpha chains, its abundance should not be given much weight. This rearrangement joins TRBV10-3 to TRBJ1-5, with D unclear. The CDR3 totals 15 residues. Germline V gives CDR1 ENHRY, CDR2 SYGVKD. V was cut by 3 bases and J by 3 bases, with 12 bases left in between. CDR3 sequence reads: CAISEGDLNNQPQHF. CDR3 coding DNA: TGTGCCATCAGTGAAGGAGATTTGAACAATCAGCCCCAGCATTTT.

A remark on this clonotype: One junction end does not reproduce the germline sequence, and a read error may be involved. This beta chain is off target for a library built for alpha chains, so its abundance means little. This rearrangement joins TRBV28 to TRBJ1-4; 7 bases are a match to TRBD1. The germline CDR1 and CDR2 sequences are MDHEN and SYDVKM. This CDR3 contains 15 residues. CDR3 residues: CASSLTGEQNEKLSF. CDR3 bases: TGTGCCAGCAGCTTAACAGGGGAACAGAATGAAAAACTGTCTTTT.

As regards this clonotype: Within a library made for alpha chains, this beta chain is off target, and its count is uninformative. DNA of the CDR3: TGCAGTGCTGGTACTAGCGGAACCTACGAGCAGTACTTC. Its translation: CSAGTSGTYEQYF. This chain uses TRBV20-1 with TRBJ2-7; 8 positions agree with TRBD2. Germline assignment: CDR1 DFQATT and CDR2 SNEGSKA (reference sequence). J lost 2 bases, V lost 5 bases, and 5 bases had no gene match. This CDR3 has 13 amino acids.